This T cell receptor (beta chain) is from a study of T cell clusters in autoimmune cytopenias. By frequency, this clonotype registers medium-sized. Its specificity is unknown. Study-level results: The T cell clusters were defined only in silico, without experimental functional validation.

TRB was amplified from around 250 ng of peripheral blood genomic DNA per sample. Multiplex touch-down PCR amplified TRB using TRB-A and TRB-B pools in one tube. TCRdb reworked the multiplex PCR reads into one entry per CDR3 protein, no DNA. The sample has around 720 distinct CDR3 sequences. This same sample was also part of a study on T cell repertoires in aging, cancer and after chemotherapy. As that study records: Healthy donor repertoires were recorded over several months to years and showed clear clonal overlap. Untreated cancer patients had significantly lower blood TCR diversity than age-matched healthy donors. Rebound thymic output was suggested by rising median generation probability during chemotherapy in each cancer cohort.

The sample was peripheral blood. This clonotype originated in a human donor in good health.

The CDR3 here is CASSKGGLVRDEQFF. The V gene is TRBV6-2 or TRBV6-3, the J gene TRBJ2-1; the TRBD2 assignment by TCRdb is unverifiable without DNA. CDR1 and CDR2 from the germline V gene are MNHEY and SVGEGT. The CDR3 length is 15 residues.